This is a list of T cell receptor beta chains from one sample in a study of PD-1 blockade in classical Hodgkin lymphoma. The method was immunoSEQ multiplex PCR; TCRdb's version includes in-frame clones alone and lacks a portion of them. The data contain approximately 43,000 clones, 86% of them seen just once; the ten biggest clones take up 5.5%. The sequencing used peripheral blood mononuclear cells (PBMCs), collected before the second cycle of nivolumab. These receptors were obtained from a human donor with classical Hodgkin lymphoma. Both conserved end residues are part of each CDR3. Fields, in order: V gene, J gene, CDR3 protein.

v_gene: TRBV19
j_gene: TRBJ1-5
CDR3aa: CASSPRQGNQPQHF

v_gene: TRBV6-6
j_gene: TRBJ2-7
CDR3aa: CASSQKQGPPYEQYF

v_gene: TRBV19
j_gene: TRBJ2-3
CDR3aa: CASSMPRRANTQYF

v_gene: TRBV2
j_gene: TRBJ2-7
CDR3aa: CASRQGGYEQYF

v_gene: TRBV9
j_gene: TRBJ2-2
CDR3aa: CASSGGQIKNTGELFF

v_gene: TRBV15
j_gene: TRBJ2-7
CDR3aa: CATSKDRGVSYEQYF

v_gene: TRBV7-9
j_gene: TRBJ2-5
CDR3aa: CASSPRSGPGETQYF

v_gene: TRBV27
j_gene: TRBJ2-3
CDR3aa: CASSLGGMGTDTQYF

v_gene: TRBV19
j_gene: TRBJ1-2
CDR3aa: CASSMASYGYTF

v_gene: TRBV29-1
j_gene: TRBJ2-3
CDR3aa: CSGGLAGDTQYF

v_gene: TRBV19
j_gene: TRBJ2-1
CDR3aa: CASTFGASEQFF

v_gene: TRBV11-1
j_gene: TRBJ2-3
CDR3aa: CASSVPGFSQYF

v_gene: TRBV28
j_gene: TRBJ2-2
CDR3aa: CASSLVGDTGELFF

v_gene: TRBV15
j_gene: TRBJ2-7
CDR3aa: CATSGDWTGGHEQYF

v_gene: TRBV7-9
j_gene: TRBJ1-5
CDR3aa: CASSLDTGGNQPQHF

v_gene: TRBV7-8
j_gene: TRBJ2-7
CDR3aa: CASSRIQAGAPYEQYF

v_gene: TRBV27
j_gene: TRBJ1-2
CDR3aa: CASSFRGQSLQGYTF

v_gene: TRBV19
j_gene: TRBJ2-1
CDR3aa: CASSIFNYNEQFF

v_gene: TRBV18
j_gene: TRBJ2-5
CDR3aa: CASSLDRGRETQYF

v_gene: TRBV28
j_gene: TRBJ1-1
CDR3aa: CASSSFSEAFF

v_gene: TRBV18
j_gene: TRBJ1-4
CDR3aa: CASSPSGVTNEKLFF

v_gene: TRBV6-6
j_gene: TRBJ2-1
CDR3aa: CASSYSGRTNEQFF

v_gene: TRBV19
j_gene: TRBJ2-3
CDR3aa: CASSRDRGGTDTQYF

v_gene: TRBV12-2
j_gene: TRBJ1-4
CDR3aa: CASPDRGNRATNEKLFF

v_gene: TRBV28
j_gene: TRBJ1-2
CDR3aa: CASSPNLGGGYTF

v_gene: TRBV6-5
j_gene: TRBJ1-2
CDR3aa: CASSDEYQSYGYTF

v_gene: TRBV7-2
j_gene: TRBJ1-3
CDR3aa: CASSLYWENTIYF

v_gene: TRBV10-2
j_gene: TRBJ2-7
CDR3aa: CASLQDFSPDYEQYF